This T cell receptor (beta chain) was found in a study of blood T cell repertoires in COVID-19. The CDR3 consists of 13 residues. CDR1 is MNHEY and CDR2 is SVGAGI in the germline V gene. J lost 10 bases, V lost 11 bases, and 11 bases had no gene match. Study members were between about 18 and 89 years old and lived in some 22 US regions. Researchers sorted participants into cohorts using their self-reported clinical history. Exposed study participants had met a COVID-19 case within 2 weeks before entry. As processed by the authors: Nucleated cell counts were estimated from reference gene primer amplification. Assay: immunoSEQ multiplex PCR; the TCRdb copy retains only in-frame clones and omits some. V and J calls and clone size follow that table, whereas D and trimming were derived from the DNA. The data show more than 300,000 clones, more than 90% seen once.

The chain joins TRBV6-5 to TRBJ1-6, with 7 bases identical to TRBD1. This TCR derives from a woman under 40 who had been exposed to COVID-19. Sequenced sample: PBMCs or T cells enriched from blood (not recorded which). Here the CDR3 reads CAGSRDRNSPLHF. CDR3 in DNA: TGTGCCGGTTCGCGGGACAGAAACTCACCCCTCCACTTT.